This T cell receptor beta chain appears in the sequencing data of a study of cytomegalovirus exposure and HLA in healthy donors. The germline V and J ends were trimmed by 1 base and 8 bases, with 14 bases remaining between them. Germline values: CDR1 SGHTA, CDR2 FQGNSA. CDR3 length: 14 amino acids. PCR used 60 Vbeta primers and 13 Jbeta primers. The protocol was immunoSEQ multiplex PCR, while the TCRdb copy is restricted to in-frame clones and leaves out a portion. The sample contains around 200,000 clones, around nine tenths of which appear only once. This TCR was recovered from a woman in her thirties in good health and CMV-seronegative. The chain links TRBV7-2 to TRBJ1-2, with D perhaps TRBD1 (6 bases). Sequencing was performed on PBMCs. The CDR3 bases are TGTGCCAGCAGCTTAGTATCCCGGGGGGCAGGCTACACCTTC. Encoded protein: CASSLVSRGAGYTF.